The TCR beta chain under discussion was sequenced for a study of CD8 T cells in Susac syndrome. Reverse transcription of roughly 0.5 to 1 ug RNA was carried out with random hexamers. TCRdb processed the immunoSEQ multiplex PCR reads anew with MiXCR; each CDR3 protein has one entry. Of some 190,000 distinct CDR3 sequences listed, approximately 93% are singletons. The V gene's germline CDR1 is SGHRS and CDR2 YFSETQ. Trimming took off 4 bases at V and 2 bases at J, with 16 bases between the two ends. The CDR3 consists of 15 residues. This clonotype originated in a human donor in good health. The chain uses TRBV5-1 and TRBJ2-7; D gene uncertain. Input material: CD4+ T cells from PBMCs. The CDR3, as DNA: TGCGCCAGCAGCCCTACAAGTAGTGGACCCTACGAGCAGTACTTC. Encoded protein: CASSPTSSGPYEQYF.